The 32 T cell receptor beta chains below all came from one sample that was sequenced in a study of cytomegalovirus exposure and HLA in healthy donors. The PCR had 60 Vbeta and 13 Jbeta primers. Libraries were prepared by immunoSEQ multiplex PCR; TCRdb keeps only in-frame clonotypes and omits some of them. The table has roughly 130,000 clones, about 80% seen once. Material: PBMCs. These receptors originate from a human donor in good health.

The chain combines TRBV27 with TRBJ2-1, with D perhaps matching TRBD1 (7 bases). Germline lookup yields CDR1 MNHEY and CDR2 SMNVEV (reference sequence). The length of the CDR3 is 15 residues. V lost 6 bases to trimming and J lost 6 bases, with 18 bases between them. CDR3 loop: CASSPGGQYRNEQFF. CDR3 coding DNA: TGTGCCAGCAGCCCAGGGGGGCAATACCGCAATGAGCAGTTCTTC.

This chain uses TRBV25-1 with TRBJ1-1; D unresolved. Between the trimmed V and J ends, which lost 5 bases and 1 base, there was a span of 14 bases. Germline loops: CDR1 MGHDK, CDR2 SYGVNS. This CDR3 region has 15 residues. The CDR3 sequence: CASSPTRRRNTEAFF. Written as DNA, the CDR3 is TGTGCCAGCAGTCCGACAAGGAGGAGGAACACTGAAGCTTTCTTT.

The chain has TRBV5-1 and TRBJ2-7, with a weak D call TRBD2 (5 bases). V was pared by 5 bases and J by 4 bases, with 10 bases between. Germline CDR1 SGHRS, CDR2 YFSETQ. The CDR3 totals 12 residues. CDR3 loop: CASSEGWYEQYF. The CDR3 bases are TGCGCCAGCAGTGAGGGCTGGTACGAGCAGTACTTC. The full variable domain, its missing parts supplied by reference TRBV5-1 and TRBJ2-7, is KAGVTQTPRYLIKTRGQQVTLSCSPISGHRSVSWYQQTPGQGLQFLFEYFSETQRNKGNFPGRFSGRQFSNSRSEMNVSTLELGDSALYLCASSEGWYEQYFGPGTRLTVT.

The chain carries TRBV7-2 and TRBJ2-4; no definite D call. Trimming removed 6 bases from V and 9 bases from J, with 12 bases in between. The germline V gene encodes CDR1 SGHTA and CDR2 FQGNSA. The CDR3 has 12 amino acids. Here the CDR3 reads CASSWSVGIQYF. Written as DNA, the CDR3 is TGTGCCAGCAGTTGGTCCGTCGGCATTCAGTACTTC. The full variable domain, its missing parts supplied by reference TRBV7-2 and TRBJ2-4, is GAGVSQSPSNKVTEKGKDVELRCDPISGHTALYWYRQSLGQGLEFLIYFQGNSAPDKSGLPSDRFSAERTGGSVSTLTIQRTQQEDSAVYLCASSWSVGIQYFGAGTRLSVL.

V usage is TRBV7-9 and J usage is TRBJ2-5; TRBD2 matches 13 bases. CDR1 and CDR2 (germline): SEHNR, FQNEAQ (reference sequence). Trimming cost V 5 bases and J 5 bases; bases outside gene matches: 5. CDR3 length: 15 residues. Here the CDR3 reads CASSRRTSGGETQYF. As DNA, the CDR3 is TGTGCCAGCAGCCGCAGGACTAGCGGGGGCGAGACCCAGTACTTC.

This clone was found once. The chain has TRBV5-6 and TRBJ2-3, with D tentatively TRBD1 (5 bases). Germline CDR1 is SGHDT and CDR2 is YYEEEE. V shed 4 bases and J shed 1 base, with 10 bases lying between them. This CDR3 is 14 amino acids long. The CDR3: CASSLPTGTDTQYF. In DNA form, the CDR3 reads TGTGCCAGCAGCCTACCGACAGGCACAGATACGCAGTATTTT.

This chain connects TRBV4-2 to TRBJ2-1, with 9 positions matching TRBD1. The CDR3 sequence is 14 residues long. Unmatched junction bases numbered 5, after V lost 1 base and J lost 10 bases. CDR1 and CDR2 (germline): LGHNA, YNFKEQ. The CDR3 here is CASSQVQGANEQFF. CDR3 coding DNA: TGTGCCAGCAGCCAAGTACAGGGGGCGAACGAGCAGTTCTTC.

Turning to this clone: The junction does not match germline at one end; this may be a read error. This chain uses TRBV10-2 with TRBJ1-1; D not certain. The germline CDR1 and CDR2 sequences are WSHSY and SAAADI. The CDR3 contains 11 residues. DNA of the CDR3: TGCGCCAGCAGTGAATTGAGAGGGCGTACTTTT. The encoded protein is CASSELRGRTF.

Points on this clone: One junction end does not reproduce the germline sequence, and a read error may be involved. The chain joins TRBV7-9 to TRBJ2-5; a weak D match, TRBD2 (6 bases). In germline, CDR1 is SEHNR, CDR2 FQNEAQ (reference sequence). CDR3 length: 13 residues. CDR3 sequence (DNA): TGTTCCAGCAGCCTCGGGGAGGAAGAGACCCAGTACTTC. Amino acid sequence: CSSSLGEEETQYF.

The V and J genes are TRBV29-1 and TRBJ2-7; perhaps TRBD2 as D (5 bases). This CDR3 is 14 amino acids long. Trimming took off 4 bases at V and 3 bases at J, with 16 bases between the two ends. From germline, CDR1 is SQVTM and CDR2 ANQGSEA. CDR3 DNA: TGCAGCGTTGGCCAGGACGGGGAGATCTACGAGCAGTACTTC. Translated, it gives CSVGQDGEIYEQYF.

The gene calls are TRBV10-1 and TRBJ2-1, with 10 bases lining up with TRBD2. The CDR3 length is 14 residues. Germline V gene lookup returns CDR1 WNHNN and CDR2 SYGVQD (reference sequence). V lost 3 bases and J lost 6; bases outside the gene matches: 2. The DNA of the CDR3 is TGCGCCAGCAGTGATAGCGGGGGGCCCAATGAGCAGTTCTTC. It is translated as CASSDSGGPNEQFF.

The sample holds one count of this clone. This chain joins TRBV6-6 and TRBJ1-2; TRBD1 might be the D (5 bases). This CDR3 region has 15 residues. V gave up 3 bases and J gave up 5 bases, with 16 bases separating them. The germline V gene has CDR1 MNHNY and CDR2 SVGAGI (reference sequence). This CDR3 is CASSYPGVQWYGYTF. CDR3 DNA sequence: TGTGCCAGCAGTTATCCGGGGGTTCAGTGGTATGGCTACACCTTC.

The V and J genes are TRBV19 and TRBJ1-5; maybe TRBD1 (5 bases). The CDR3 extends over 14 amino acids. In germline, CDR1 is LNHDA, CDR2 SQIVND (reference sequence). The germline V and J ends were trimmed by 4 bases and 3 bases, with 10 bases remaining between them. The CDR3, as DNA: TGTGCCAGTAGTAAGCGACAGTACAATCAGCCCCAGCATTTT. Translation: CASSKRQYNQPQHF.

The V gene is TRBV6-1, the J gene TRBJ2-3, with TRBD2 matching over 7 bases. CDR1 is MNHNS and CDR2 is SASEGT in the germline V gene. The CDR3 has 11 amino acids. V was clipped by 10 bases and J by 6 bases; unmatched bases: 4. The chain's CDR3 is CATQGGDTQYF. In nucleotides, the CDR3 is TGTGCCACGCAGGGAGGGGATACGCAGTATTTT.

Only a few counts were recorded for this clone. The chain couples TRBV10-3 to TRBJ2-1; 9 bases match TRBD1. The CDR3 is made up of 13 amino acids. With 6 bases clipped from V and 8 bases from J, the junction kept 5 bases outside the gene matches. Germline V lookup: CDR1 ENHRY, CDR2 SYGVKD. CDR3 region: CAISAQGAYEQFF. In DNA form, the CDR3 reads TGTGCCATCAGCGCACAGGGGGCATATGAGCAGTTCTTC.

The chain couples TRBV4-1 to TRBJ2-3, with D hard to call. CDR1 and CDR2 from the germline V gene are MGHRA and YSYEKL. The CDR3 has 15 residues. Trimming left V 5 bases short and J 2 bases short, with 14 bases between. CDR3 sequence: CASSTIAVLTDTQYF. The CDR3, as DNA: TGCGCCAGCAGCACCATTGCGGTACTCACAGATACGCAGTATTTT.

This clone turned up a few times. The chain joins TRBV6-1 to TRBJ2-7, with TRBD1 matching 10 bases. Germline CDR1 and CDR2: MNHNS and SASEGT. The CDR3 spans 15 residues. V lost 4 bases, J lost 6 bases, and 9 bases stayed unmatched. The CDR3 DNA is TGTGCCAGCAGTGTCGACAGGGGGCGCTCAACCGAGCAGTACTTC. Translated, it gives CASSVDRGRSTEQYF.

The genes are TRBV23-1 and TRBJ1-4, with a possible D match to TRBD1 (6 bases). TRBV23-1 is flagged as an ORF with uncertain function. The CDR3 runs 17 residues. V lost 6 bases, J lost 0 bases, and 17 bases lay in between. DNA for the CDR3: TGCGCCAGCAGACCAACGGGGGAGGGGGCAACTAATGAAAAACTGTTTTTT. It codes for CASRPTGEGATNEKLFF.

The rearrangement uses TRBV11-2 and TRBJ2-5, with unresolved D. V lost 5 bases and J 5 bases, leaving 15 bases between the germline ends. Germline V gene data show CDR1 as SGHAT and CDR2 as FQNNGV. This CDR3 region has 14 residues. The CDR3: CASSPTRLDETQYF. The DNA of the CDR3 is TGTGCCAGCAGCCCAACGAGATTAGATGAGACCCAGTACTTC.

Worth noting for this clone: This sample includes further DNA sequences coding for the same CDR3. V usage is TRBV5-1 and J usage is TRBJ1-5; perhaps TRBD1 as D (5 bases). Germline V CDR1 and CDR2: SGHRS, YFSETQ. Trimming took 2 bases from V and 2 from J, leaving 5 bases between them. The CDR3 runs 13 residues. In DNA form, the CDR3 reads TGCGCCAGCAGCTTACAGGGCAATCAGCCCCAGCATTTT. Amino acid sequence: CASSLQGNQPQHF.

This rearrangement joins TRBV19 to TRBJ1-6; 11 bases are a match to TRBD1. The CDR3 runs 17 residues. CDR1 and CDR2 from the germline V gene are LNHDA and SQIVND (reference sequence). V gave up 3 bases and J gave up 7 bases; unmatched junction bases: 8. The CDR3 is CASSIGRTGGPNSPLHF. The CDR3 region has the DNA TGTGCCAGTAGTATCGGCCGGACAGGGGGCCCGAATTCACCCCTCCACTTT.

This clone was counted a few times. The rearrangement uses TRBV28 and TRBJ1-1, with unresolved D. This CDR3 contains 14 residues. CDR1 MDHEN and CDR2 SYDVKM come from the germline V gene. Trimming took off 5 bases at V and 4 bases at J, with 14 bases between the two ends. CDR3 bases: TGTGCCAGCAGTCCGCCCCTAGGCGGCACTGAAGCTTTCTTT. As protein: CASSPPLGGTEAFF.

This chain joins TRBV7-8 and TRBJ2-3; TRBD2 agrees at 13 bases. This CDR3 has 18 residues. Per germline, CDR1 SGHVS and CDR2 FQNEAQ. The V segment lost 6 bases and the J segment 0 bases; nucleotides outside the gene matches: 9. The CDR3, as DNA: TGTGCCAGCAGTTTCGGACTAGCGGGGGTGACTAGCACAGATACGCAGTATTTT. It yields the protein CASSFGLAGVTSTDTQYF.

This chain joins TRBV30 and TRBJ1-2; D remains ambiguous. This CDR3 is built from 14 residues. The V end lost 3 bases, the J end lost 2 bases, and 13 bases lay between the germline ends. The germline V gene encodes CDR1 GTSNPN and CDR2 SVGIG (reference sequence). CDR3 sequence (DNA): TGTGCCTGGAGCGTGTGGGAGGGCAACTATGGCTACACCTTC. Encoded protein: CAWSVWEGNYGYTF.

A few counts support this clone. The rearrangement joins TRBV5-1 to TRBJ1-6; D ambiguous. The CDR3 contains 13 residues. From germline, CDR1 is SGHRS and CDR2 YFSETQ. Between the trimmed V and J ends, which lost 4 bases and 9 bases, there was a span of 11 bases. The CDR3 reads CASSPTRGSPLHF. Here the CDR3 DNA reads TGCGCCAGCAGCCCAACGCGAGGTTCACCCCTCCACTTT.

The CDR3 loop reads CASSLGPTWNQPQHF. The CDR3 region has the DNA TGCGCCAGCAGCTTGGGCCCAACTTGGAATCAGCCCCAGCATTTT. The rearrangement joins TRBV5-1 to TRBJ1-5; D is ambiguous. V lost 0 bases and J lost 4, with 11 bases in between. Germline V CDR1 and CDR2: SGHRS, YFSETQ. The CDR3 extends over 15 amino acids.

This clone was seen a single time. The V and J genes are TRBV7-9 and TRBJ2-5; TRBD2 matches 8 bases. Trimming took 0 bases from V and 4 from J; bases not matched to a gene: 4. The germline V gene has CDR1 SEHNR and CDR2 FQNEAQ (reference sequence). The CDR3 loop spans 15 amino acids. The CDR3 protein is CASSLAGLAGETQYF. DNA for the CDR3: TGTGCCAGCAGCTTAGCCGGGCTAGCGGGAGAGACCCAGTACTTC.

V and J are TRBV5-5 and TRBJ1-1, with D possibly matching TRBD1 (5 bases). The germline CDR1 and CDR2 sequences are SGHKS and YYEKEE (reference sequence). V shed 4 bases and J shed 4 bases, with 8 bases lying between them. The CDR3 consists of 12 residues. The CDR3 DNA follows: TGTGCCAGCAGCCCGCAGGGCACTGAAGCTTTCTTT. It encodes CASSPQGTEAFF.

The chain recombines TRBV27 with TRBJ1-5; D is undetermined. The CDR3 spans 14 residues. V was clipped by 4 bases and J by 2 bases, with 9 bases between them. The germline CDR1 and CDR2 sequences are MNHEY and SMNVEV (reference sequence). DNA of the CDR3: TGTGCCAGCAGTTCCTCGGTTCGCAATCAGCCCCAGCATTTT. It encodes CASSSSVRNQPQHF.

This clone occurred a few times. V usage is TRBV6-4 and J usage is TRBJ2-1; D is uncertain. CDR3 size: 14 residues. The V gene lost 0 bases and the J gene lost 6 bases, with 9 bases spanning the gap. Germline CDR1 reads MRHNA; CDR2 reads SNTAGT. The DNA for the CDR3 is TGTGCCAGCAGTGACTCAGCCGCGGCCAATGAGCAGTTCTTC. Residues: CASSDSAAANEQFF.

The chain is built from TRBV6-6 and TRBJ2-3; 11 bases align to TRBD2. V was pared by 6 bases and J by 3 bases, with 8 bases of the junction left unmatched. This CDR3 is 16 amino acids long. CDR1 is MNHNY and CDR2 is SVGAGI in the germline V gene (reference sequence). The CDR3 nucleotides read TGTGCCAGCAGCTCCCGACTAGCGGGGTCAACAGATACGCAGTATTTT. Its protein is CASSSRLAGSTDTQYF.

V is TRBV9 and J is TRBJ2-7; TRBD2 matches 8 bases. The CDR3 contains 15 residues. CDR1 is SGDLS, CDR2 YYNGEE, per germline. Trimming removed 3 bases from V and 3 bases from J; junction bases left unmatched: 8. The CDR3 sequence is CASSAPGTRLYEQYF. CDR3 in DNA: TGTGCCAGCAGCGCCCCCGGGACTAGGCTCTACGAGCAGTACTTC. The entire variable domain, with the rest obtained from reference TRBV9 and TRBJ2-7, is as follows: DSGVTQTPKHLITATGQRVTLRCSPRSGDLSVYWYQQSLDQGLQFLIQYYNGEERAKGNILERFSAQQFPDLHSELNLSSLELGDSALYFCASSAPGTRLYEQYFGPGTRLTVT.